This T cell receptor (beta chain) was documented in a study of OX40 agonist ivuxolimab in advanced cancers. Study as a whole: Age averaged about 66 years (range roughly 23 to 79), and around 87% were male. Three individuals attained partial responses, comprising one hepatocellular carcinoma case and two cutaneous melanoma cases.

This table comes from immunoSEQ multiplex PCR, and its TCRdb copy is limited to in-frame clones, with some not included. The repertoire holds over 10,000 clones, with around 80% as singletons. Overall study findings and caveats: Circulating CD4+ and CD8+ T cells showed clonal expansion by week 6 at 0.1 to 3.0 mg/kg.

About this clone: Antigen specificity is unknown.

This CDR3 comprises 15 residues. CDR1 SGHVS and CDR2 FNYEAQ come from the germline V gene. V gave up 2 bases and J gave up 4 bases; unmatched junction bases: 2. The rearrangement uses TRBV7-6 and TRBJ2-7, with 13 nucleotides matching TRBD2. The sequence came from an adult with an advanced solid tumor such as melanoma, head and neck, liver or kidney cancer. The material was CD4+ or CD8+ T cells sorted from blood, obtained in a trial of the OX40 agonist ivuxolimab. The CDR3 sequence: CASSLTSGRGYEQYF. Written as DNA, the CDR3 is TGTGCCAGCAGCTTAACTAGCGGGAGGGGATACGAGCAGTACTTC.